Sequencing of this TCR beta chain was carried out in a study of memory CD4+ T cells and cytomegalovirus serostatus. Overall study context: Donors were healthy Belgian adults, 9 CMV seropositive and fewer than 30 seronegative. Whole-study findings and limits: Repertoires predicted CMV serostatus with median bootstrapped AUC of around 0.96. Suggested: most of the CMV-linked TCR signature lies in CD4+ memory cells.

Here immunoSEQ multiplex PCR was the method, and the copy in TCRdb shows in-frame clones only, minus some. The sample comprises under 55,000 clones, approximately 78% of which are singletons, and roughly 0.61% rests with the top ten. Looked up from germline, CDR1 is MGHRA and CDR2 is YSYEKL. V lost 3 bases, J lost 4 bases, and 15 bases lay in between. This CDR3 has 15 amino acids. The sort gate was single viable CD3+CD4+CD8-CD45RO+ cells for memory CD4+ T cells. CD4+ T cells were isolated by positive magnetic selection. As to this clone: Its antigen remains unknown.

The clonotype was recovered from an adult in good health and CMV-seronegative. The chain has TRBV4-1 and TRBJ1-2; tentatively, D is TRBD1 (6 bases). Sequencing input: memory CD4+ T cells from blood. The CDR3 protein is CASSQDQQGFYGYTF. In nucleotides, the CDR3 is TGCGCCAGCAGCCAGGACCAACAGGGTTTCTATGGCTACACCTTC.